This passage covers 16 T cell receptor beta chains from one sample sequenced in a study of cytomegalovirus exposure and HLA in healthy donors. Sequencing used immunoSEQ multiplex PCR; TCRdb keeps in-frame clones, though not all of them. The sample includes hundreds of thousands of clones, approximately 86% of them seen just once. The material sequenced was PBMCs. The receptors come from a woman aged 25-40 years in good health and CMV-seropositive.

This chain connects TRBV28 to TRBJ1-2; 7 nucleotides line up with TRBD1. This CDR3 has 15 residues. V lost 4 bases to trimming and J lost 4 bases; unmatched junction nucleotides: 9. Germline assignment: CDR1 MDHEN and CDR2 SYDVKM. The CDR3, as DNA: TGTGCCAGCAGTTCTACAGGGGCGCTCTTCTATGGCTACACCTTC. Translating it yields CASSSTGALFYGYTF.

V and J are TRBV18 and TRBJ2-7; TRBD2 is a possible D gene (6 bases). CDR1 is KGHSH and CDR2 is LQKENI in the germline V gene. This CDR3 region has 16 residues. V was shortened by 2 bases and J by 1 base, with 15 bases between the two germline ends. CDR3: CASSPFTGDLSYEQYF. The CDR3 coding sequence is TGTGCCAGCTCACCATTCACCGGGGACTTATCCTACGAGCAGTACTTC.

The chain carries TRBV6-5 and TRBJ2-5; 9 nucleotides match TRBD1. The CDR3 totals 12 residues. V dropped 4 bases and J dropped 12; count of bases not matched to a gene: 6. Germline assignment: CDR1 MNHEY and CDR2 SVGAGI. CDR3 sequence: CASSSDRDREYF. In DNA form, the CDR3 reads TGTGCCAGCAGTTCGGATCGGGACAGGGAGTACTTC.

In regard to this clone: The sample has other DNA sequences that encode this CDR3 too. The chain links TRBV5-1 to TRBJ2-5; D might be TRBD2 (6 bases). Germline lookup yields CDR1 SGHRS and CDR2 YFSETQ. Trimming removed 1 base at V and 5 bases at J, with 9 bases between. This CDR3 spans 13 amino acids. Here the CDR3 reads CASSLPGEETQYF. The CDR3 nucleotides read TGCGCCAGCAGCTTGCCGGGAGAGGAGACCCAGTACTTC.

This sequence joins TRBV6-1 and TRBJ1-5; D is uncertain. The V end was cut by 3 bases, the J end by 2 bases, with 11 bases between. The germline gives CDR1 MNHNS, CDR2 SASEGT. This CDR3 has 15 residues. The CDR3 spells CASSEGSFGNQPQHF. The CDR3 DNA reads TGTGCCAGCAGTGAGGGCAGTTTTGGCAATCAGCCCCAGCATTTT.

V and J are TRBV5-6 and TRBJ1-3; a weak D match, TRBD1 (5 bases). The V gene's germline CDR1 is SGHDT and CDR2 YYEEEE. V lost 2 bases, J lost 6 bases, and 18 bases lay in between. This CDR3 has 16 amino acids. The CDR3 protein is CASSFQGIVVENTIYF. The CDR3 DNA follows: TGTGCCAGCAGCTTTCAGGGTATAGTGGTTGAAAACACCATATATTTT.

Details on this clone: A junction boundary mismatches the germline segment, possibly from a read error. The rearrangement joins TRBV30 to TRBJ2-5; 8 bases map to TRBD2. Per the germline V gene, CDR1 is GTSNPN and CDR2 is SVGIG (reference sequence). CDR3 length equals 15 residues. CDR3: CAWSVQSGSQGTQYF. DNA of the CDR3: TGTGCCTGGAGTGTACAAAGCGGGAGTCAAGGGACCCAGTACTTC.

This clone was found a few times. V usage is TRBV20-1 and J usage is TRBJ2-7; 8 nucleotides line up with TRBD1. V lost 6 bases and J lost 4; bases outside the gene matches: 2. The CDR3 consists of 11 residues. Looked up from germline, CDR1 is DFQATT and CDR2 is SNEGSKA (reference sequence). The CDR3 DNA follows: TGCAGTGCAAACAGGGGGTACGAGCAGTACTTC. Translated: CSANRGYEQYF.

This chain links TRBV7-9 with TRBJ1-2; 7 bases agree with TRBD1. The CDR3 spans 14 residues. Per germline, CDR1 SEHNR and CDR2 FQNEAQ (reference sequence). V was pared by 4 bases and J by 3 bases, with 5 bases of the junction left unmatched. The CDR3 sequence is CASSSGGRDYGYTF. Here the CDR3 DNA reads TGTGCCAGCAGCTCAGGGGGTCGGGACTATGGCTACACCTTC.

The J gene is TRBJ1-2, the V gene TRBV7-2, with TRBD1 as a possible D gene (6 bases). Germline CDR1 reads SGHTA; CDR2 reads FQGNSA. The CDR3 is 13 residues long. V shed 2 bases and J shed 14 bases, with 18 bases lying between them. CDR3 residues: CASSLKVRGWCTF. As DNA, the CDR3 is TGTGCCAGCAGCTTAAAGGTCAGGGGATGGTGTACCTTC.

A single count supports this clone. The rearrangement links TRBV19 to TRBJ1-2; TRBD1 is a possible D gene (5 bases). The germline CDR1 and CDR2 sequences are LNHDA and SQIVND (reference sequence). Trimming stripped 2 bases from V and 2 bases from J, with 15 bases between. This CDR3 region has 16 residues. The CDR3 bases are TGTGCCAGTAGTATACCTATTGGGAGGGACAACTATGGCTACACCTTC. As protein: CASSIPIGRDNYGYTF. Based on the CDR3 plus reference TRBV19 and TRBJ1-2, the full variable domain is DGGITQSPKYLFRKEGQNVTLSCEQNLNHDAMYWYRQDPGQGLRLIYYSQIVNDFQKGDIAEGYSVSREKKESFPLTVTSAQKNPTAFYLCASSIPIGRDNYGYTFGSGTRLTVV.

The V call is TRBV7-9, the J call TRBJ2-7; 11 bases line up with TRBD2. The ends lost 5 bases at V and 4 bases at J; junction bases unmatched: 1. The V gene's germline CDR1 is SEHNR and CDR2 FQNEAQ (reference sequence). This CDR3 is 13 amino acids long. The CDR3: CASSGTSGYEQYF. DNA for the CDR3: TGTGCCAGCAGCGGGACTAGCGGATACGAGCAGTACTTC.

The chain joins TRBV19 to TRBJ2-1, with TRBD2 matching over 11 bases. Germline V gives CDR1 LNHDA, CDR2 SQIVND (reference sequence). Unmatched junction bases numbered 15, after V lost 5 bases and J lost 9 bases. This CDR3 comprises 17 residues. The CDR3 nucleotides are TGTGCCAGTAGTGCCATGGCTCCGGGACTAGCGGCTTCTGAGCAGTTCTTC. Encoded protein: CASSAMAPGLAASEQFF.

This chain connects TRBV6-5 to TRBJ2-1; tentatively, D is TRBD2 (6 bases). The CDR3 totals 16 residues. The V gene lost 0 bases and the J gene lost 4 bases, with 13 bases spanning the gap. Germline assignment: CDR1 MNHEY and CDR2 SVGAGI. CDR3 residues: CASSYSTGEWYNEQFF. In DNA, the CDR3 is TGTGCCAGCAGTTACTCGACGGGGGAGTGGTACAATGAGCAGTTCTTC.

The chain combines TRBV4-1 with TRBJ2-7; D is perhaps TRBD1 (6 bases). With 3 bases removed from V and 3 bases from J, the gap between germline ends came to 9 bases. Germline-derived CDR1 and CDR2 are MGHRA and YSYEKL. The CDR3 is 13 amino acids. The CDR3 nucleotides read TGCGCCAGCAGCCAGGGACATGGCTACGAGCAGTACTTC. Encoded protein: CASSQGHGYEQYF.

The chain recombines TRBV30 with TRBJ1-3; D not resolved. The CDR3 loop spans 12 amino acids. Germline CDR1 is GTSNPN and CDR2 is SVGIG (reference sequence). The V end lost 3 bases, the J end lost 2 bases, and 5 bases lay between the germline ends. CDR3 nucleotide sequence: TGTGCCTGGAGCCAGGCTGGAAACACCATATATTTT. Translation: CAWSQAGNTIYF.